The sequence of this T cell receptor (beta chain) was determined in a study of CD8 T cells in Susac syndrome. When the RNA was reverse transcribed, random hexamers were used with an input of roughly 0.5 to 1 ug. In TCRdb, the immunoSEQ multiplex PCR reads were re-called with MiXCR into one record per CDR3 protein. The data hold about 200,000 distinct CDR3 sequences, with approximately 95% observed a single time. After removal of 6 bases from V and 2 bases from J, the junction contained 6 bases not matched to a gene. Looked up from germline, CDR1 is SQVTM and CDR2 is ANQGSEA. The CDR3 is 13 residues long.

The TCR comes from a human donor in good health. The sample was CD4+ T cells from PBMCs. V and J are TRBV29-1 and TRBJ2-5, with 7 bases fitting TRBD1. The CDR3 protein is CSVHQGVQETQYF. The CDR3 DNA sequence: TGCAGCGTACATCAGGGGGTTCAAGAGACCCAGTACTTC.